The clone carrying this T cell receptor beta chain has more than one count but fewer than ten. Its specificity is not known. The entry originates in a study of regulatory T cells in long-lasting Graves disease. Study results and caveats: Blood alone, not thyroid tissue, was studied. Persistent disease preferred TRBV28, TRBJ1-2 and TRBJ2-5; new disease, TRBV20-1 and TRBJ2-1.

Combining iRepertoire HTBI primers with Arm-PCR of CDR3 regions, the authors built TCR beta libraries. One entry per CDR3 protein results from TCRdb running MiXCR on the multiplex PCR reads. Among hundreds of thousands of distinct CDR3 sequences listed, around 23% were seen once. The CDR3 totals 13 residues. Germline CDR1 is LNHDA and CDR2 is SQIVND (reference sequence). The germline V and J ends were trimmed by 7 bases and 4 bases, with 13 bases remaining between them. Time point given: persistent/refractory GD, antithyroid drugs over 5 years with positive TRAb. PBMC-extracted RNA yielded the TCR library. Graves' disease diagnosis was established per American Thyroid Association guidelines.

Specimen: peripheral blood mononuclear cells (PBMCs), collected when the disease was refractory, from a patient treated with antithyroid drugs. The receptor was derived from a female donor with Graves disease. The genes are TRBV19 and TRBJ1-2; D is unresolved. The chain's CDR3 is CASKAGDGYGYTF. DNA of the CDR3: TGTGCCAGTAAGGCAGGCGACGGCTATGGCTACACCTTC.